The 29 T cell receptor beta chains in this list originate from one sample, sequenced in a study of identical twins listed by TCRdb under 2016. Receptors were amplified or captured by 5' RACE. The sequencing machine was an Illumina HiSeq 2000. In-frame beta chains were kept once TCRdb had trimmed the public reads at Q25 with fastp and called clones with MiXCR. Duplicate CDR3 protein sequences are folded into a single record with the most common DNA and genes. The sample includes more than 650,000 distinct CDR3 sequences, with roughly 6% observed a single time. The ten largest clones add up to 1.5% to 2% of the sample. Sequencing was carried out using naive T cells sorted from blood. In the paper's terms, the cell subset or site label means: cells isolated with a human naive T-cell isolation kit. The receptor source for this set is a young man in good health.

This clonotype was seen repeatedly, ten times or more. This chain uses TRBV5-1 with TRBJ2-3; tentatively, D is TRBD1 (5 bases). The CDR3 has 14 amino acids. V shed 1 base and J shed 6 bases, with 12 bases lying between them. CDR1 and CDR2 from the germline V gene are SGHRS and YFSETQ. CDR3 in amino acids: CASSLLVAGDTQYF. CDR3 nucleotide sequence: TGCGCCAGCAGCTTGTTAGTAGCAGGGGATACGCAGTATTTT.

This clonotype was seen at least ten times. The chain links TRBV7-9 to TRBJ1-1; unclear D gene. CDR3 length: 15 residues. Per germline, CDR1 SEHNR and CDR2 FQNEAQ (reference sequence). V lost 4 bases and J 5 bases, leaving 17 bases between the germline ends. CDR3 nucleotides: TGTGCCAGCAGCTCACGGGCCGCCTCGGGGACTGAAGCTTTCTTT. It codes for CASSSRAASGTEAFF.

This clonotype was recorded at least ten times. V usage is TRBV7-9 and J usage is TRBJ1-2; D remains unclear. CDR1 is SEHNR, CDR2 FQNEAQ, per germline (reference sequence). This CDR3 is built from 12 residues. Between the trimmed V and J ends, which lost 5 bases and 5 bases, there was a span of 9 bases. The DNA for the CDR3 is TGTGCCAGCAGCACCCCAGGATATGGCTACACCTTC. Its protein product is CASSTPGYGYTF. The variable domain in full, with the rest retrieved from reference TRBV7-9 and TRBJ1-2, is DTGVSQNPRHKITKRGQNVTFRCDPISEHNRLYWYRQTLGQGPEFLTYFQNEAQLEKSRLLSDRFSAERPKGSFSTLEIQRTEQGDSAMYLCASSTPGYGYTFGSGTRLTVV.

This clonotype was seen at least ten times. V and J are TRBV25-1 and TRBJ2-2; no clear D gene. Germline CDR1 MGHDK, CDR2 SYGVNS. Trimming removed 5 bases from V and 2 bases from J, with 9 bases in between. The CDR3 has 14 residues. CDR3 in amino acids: CASSPRVNTGELFF. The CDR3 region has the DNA TGTGCCAGCAGTCCCCGGGTCAACACCGGGGAGCTGTTTTTT.

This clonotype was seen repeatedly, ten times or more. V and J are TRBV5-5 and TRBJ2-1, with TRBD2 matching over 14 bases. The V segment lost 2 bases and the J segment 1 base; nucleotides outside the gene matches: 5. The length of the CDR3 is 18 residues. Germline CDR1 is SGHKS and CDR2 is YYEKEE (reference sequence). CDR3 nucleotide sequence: TGTGCCAGCAGCTTAGTGGGGACTAGCGGGAGTTCCTACAATGAGCAGTTCTTC. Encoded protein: CASSLVGTSGSSYNEQFF. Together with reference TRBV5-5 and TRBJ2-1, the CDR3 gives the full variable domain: DAGVTQSPTHLIKTRGQQVTLRCSPISGHKSVSWYQQVLGQGPQFIFQYYEKEERGRGNFPDRFSARQFPNYSSELNVNALLLGDSALYLCASSLVGTSGSSYNEQFFGPGTRLTVL.

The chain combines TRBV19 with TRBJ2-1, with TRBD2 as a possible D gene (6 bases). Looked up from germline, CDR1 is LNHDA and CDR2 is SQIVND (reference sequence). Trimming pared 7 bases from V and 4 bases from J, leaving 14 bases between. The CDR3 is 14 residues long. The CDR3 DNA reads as TGTGCCAGTATGCGGGCTAGCGAATACAATGAGCAGTTCTTC. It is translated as CASMRASEYNEQFF.

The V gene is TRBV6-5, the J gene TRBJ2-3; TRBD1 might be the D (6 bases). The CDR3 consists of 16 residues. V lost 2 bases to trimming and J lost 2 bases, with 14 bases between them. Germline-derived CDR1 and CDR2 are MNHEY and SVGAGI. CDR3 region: CASSYGGGQLTDTQYF. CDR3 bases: TGTGCCAGCAGTTACGGGGGCGGGCAACTCACAGATACGCAGTATTTT.

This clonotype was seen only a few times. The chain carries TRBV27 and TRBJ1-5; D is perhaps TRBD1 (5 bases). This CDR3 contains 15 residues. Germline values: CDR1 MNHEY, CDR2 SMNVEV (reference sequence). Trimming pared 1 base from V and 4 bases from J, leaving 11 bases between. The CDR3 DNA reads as TGTGCCAGCAGTTTATATTCTGGGGGGAATCAGCCCCAGCATTTT. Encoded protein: CASSLYSGGNQPQHF.

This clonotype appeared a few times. CDR3 in amino acids: CASSLGASLETQYF. The CDR3 DNA follows: TGCGCCAGCAGCTTGGGTGCTAGTTTGGAGACCCAGTACTTC. The chain carries TRBV5-1 and TRBJ2-5; D is ambiguous. From germline, CDR1 is SGHRS and CDR2 YFSETQ. Trimming took off 0 bases at V and 5 bases at J, with 11 bases between the two ends. CDR3 length equals 14 residues.

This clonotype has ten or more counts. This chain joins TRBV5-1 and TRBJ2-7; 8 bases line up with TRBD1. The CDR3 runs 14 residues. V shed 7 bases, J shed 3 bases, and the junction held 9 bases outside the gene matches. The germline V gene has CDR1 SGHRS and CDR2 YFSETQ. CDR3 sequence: CASGVTGGHYEQYF. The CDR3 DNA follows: TGCGCCAGCGGAGTTACAGGGGGTCACTACGAGCAGTACTTC.

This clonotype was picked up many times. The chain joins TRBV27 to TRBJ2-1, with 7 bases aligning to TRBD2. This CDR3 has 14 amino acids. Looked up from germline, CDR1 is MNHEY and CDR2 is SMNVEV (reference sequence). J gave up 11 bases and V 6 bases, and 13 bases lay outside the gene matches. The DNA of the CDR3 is TGTGCCAGCAGCGAAATGGGGGGGAGAGTAAAGCAGTTCTTC. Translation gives CASSEMGGRVKQFF.

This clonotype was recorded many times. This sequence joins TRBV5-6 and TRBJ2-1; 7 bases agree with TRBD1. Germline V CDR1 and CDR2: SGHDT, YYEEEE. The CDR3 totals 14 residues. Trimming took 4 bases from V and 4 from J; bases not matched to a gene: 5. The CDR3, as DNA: TGTGCCAGCAGCACCGGGACAGCATACAATGAGCAGTTCTTC. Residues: CASSTGTAYNEQFF.

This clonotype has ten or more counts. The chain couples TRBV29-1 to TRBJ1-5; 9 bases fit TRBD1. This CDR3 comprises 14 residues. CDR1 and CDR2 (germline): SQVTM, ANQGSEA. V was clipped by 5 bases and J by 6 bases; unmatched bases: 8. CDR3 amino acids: CSVSTGGRGQPQHF. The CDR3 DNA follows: TGCAGCGTTTCGACAGGGGGGAGAGGTCAGCCCCAGCATTTT. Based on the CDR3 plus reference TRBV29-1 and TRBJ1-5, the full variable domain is SAVISQKPSRDICQRGTSLTIQCQVDSQVTMMFWYRQQPGQSLTLIATANQGSEATYESGFVIDKFPISRPNLTFSTLTVSNMSPEDSSIYLCSVSTGGRGQPQHFGDGTRLSIL.

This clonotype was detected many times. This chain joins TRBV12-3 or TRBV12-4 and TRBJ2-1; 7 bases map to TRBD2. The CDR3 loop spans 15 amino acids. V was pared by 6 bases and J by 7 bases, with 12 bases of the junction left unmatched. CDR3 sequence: CASRGVRGSKNEQFF. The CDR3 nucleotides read TGTGCCAGCAGGGGGGTCCGCGGGAGTAAAAATGAGCAGTTCTTC.

CDR3 sequence reads: CAWRTISYNEQFF. The CDR3 DNA is TGTGCCTGGAGGACCATAAGCTACAATGAGCAGTTCTTC. V gene TRBV30 combines with J gene TRBJ2-1; no clear D. There are 13 residues in the CDR3. V lost 3 bases and J lost 3, with 9 bases in between. Germline V gene sequence: CDR1 GTSNPN, CDR2 SVGIG (reference sequence).

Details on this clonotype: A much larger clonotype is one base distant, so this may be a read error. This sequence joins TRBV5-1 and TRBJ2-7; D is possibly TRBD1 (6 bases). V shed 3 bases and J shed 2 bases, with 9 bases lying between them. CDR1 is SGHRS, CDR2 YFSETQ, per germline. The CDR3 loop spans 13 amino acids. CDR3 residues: CASSWDTTYEQYF. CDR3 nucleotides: TGCGCCAGCAGCTGGGACACCACCTACGAGCAGTACTTC.

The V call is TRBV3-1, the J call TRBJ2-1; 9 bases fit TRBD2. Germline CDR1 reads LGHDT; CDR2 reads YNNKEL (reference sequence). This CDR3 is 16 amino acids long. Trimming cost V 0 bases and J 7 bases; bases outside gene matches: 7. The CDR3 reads CASSQDLLAGTNEQFF. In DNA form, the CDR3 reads TGTGCCAGCAGCCAAGATCTGCTAGCGGGAACGAATGAGCAGTTCTTC.

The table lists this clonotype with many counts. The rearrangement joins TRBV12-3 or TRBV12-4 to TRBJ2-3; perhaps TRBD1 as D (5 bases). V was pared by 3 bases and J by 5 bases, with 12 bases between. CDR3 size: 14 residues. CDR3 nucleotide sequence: TGTGCCAGCAGTTTGCACAGCACAGGAGATACGCAGTATTTT. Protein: CASSLHSTGDTQYF.

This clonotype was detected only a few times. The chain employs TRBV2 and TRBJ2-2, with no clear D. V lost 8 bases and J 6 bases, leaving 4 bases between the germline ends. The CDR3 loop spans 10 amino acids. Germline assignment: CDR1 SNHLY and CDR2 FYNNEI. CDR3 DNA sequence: TGTGCCAGCTTTGCCGGGGAGCTGTTTTTT. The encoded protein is CASFAGELFF. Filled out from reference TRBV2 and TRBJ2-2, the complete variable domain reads EPEVTQTPSHQVTQMGQEVILRCVPISNHLYFYWYRQILGQKVEFLVSFYNNEISEKSEIFDDQFSVERPDGSNFTLKIRSTKLEDSAMYFCASFAGELFFGEGSRLTVL.

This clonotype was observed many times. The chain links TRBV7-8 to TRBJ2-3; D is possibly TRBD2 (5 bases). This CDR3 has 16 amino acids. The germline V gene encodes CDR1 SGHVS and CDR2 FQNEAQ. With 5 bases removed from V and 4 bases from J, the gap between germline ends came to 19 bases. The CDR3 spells CASSQRRLAVADTQYF. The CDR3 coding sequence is TGTGCCAGCAGCCAAAGGCGTCTAGCTGTAGCAGATACGCAGTATTTT.

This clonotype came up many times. The CDR3 DNA is TGCGCCAGCAGCAACCGGGACAGTCGGCTTGAGCAGTTCTTC. Residues: CASSNRDSRLEQFF. The chain employs TRBV5-1 and TRBJ2-1; 7 bases are shared with TRBD1. The V gene end was trimmed by 4 bases and the J gene end by 9 bases; junction bases not matched to a gene: 10. CDR1 is SGHRS, CDR2 YFSETQ, per germline. This CDR3 region has 14 residues.

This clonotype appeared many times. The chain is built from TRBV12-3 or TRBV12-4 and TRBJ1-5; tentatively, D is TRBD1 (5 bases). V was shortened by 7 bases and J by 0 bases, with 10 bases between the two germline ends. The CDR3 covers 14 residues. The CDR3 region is CASNGGYSNQPQHF. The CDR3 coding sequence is TGTGCCAGCAACGGGGGTTATAGCAATCAGCCCCAGCATTTT.

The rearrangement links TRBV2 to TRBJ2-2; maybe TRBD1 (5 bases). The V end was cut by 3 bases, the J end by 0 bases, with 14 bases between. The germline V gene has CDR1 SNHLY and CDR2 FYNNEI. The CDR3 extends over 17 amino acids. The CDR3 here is CASSDRGGTTNTGELFF. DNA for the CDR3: TGTGCCAGCAGTGATAGGGGCGGCACTACGAACACCGGGGAGCTGTTTTTT.

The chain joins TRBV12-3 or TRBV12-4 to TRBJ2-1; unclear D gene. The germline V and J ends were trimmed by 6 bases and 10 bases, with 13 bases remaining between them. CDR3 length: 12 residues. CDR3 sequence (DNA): TGTGCCAGCAGGCCCAGGCGCGCCGAGCAGTTCTTC. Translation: CASRPRRAEQFF.

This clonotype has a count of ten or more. CDR3 sequence reads: CSARRQGPYNEQFF. The CDR3 DNA reads as TGCAGTGCTAGGAGACAGGGACCGTACAATGAGCAGTTCTTC. The V call is TRBV20-1, the J call TRBJ2-1; 7 nucleotides line up with TRBD1. Germline-derived CDR1 and CDR2 are DFQATT and SNEGSKA (reference sequence). V lost 3 bases, J lost 4 bases, and 6 bases stayed unmatched. The CDR3 consists of 14 residues.

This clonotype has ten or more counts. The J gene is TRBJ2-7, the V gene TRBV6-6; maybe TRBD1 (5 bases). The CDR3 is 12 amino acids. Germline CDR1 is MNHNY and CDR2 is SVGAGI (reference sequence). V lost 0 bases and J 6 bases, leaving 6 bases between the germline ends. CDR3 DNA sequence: TGTGCCAGCAGTTACTCAGGGGTCGAGCAGTACGTC. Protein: CASSYSGVEQYV.

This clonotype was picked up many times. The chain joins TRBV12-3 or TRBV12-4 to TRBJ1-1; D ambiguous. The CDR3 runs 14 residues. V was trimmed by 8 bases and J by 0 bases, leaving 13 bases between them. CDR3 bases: TGTGCCAGCCGGAGCGGGTTAGTGAACACTGAAGCTTTCTTT. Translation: CASRSGLVNTEAFF.

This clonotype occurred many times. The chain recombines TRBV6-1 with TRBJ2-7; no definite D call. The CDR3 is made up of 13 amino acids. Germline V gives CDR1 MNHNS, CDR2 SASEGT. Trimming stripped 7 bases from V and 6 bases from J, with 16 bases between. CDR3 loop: CASTPGSLGEQYF. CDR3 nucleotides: TGTGCCAGCACCCCTGGTTCCTTGGGCGAGCAGTACTTC.

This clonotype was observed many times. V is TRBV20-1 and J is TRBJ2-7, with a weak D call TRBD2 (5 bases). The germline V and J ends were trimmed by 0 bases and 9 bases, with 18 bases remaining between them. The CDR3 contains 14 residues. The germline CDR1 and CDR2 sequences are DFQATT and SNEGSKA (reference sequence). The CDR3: CSARDRRDWDSQYV. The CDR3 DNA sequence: TGCAGTGCTAGAGATCGCCGGGATTGGGATTCGCAGTACGTC.